The text below deals with one T cell receptor beta chain. Generated by immunoSEQ multiplex PCR, the TCRdb table keeps only in-frame clones and is missing some. The data contain over 2 million clones, around 96% of them singletons. The data are from a study of shared clonotypes between healthy human individuals. In the naive CD8 group, cells lacked CD45RO and were positively selected for CCR7, so terminally differentiated effector memory CD45RA+ cells were left out. The specimen sequenced was naive CD8+ T cells sorted from blood. This TCR was recovered from a man younger than 35 in good health.

CDR3 sequence reads: CASSQEREFPYEQYF. The CDR3 DNA reads as TGTGCCAGCAGCCAGGAGCGGGAGTTCCCTTACGAGCAGTACTTC. V and J are TRBV5-4 and TRBJ2-7; 8 nucleotides agree with TRBD2. Unmatched junction bases numbered 10, after V lost 4 bases and J lost 4 bases. CDR3 length equals 15 residues. Per germline, CDR1 SGHNT and CDR2 YYREEE (reference sequence).